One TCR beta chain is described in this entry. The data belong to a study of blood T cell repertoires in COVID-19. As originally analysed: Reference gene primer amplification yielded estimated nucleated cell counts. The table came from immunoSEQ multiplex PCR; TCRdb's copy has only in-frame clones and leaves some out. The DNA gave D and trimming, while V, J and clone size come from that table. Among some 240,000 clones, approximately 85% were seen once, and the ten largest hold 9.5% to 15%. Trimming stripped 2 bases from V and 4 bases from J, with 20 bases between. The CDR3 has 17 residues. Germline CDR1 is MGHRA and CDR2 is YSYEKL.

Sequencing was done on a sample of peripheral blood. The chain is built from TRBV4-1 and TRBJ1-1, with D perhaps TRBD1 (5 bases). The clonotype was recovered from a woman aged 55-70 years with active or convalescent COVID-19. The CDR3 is CASSQWGGDQGTTEAFF. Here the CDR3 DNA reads TGCGCCAGCAGCCAATGGGGGGGGGACCAGGGAACCACTGAAGCTTTCTTT.